Each of the 11 T cell receptor beta chains below was sequenced from the same sample in a study of blood T cell repertoires in COVID-19. Profiled with immunoSEQ multiplex PCR; TCRdb holds only in-frame clones, not every one. The table includes fewer than 400,000 clones, 85% detected once. The sequencing input was peripheral blood. The source of these receptors is a woman aged 18-30 years with acute or convalescent COVID-19.

This sequence joins TRBV9 and TRBJ2-3; 8 bases map to TRBD2. Germline CDR1 and CDR2: SGDLS and YYNGEE. J was trimmed by 3 bases and V by 3 bases; bases with no gene match: 6. The CDR3 has 15 amino acids. The DNA for the CDR3 is TGTGCCAGCAGCGAGCGGACTAGCACTACAGATACGCAGTATTTT. Amino acids: CASSERTSTTDTQYF.

The chain combines TRBV2 with TRBJ1-4; D perhaps matches TRBD1 (6 bases). CDR1 is SNHLY, CDR2 FYNNEI, per germline. The CDR3 extends over 15 amino acids. Trimming took off 5 bases at V and 7 bases at J, with 17 bases between the two ends. CDR3: CASSPGAYEREKLFF. CDR3 in DNA: TGTGCCAGCAGTCCAGGGGCCTATGAGCGTGAAAAACTGTTTTTT.

The rearrangement links TRBV28 to TRBJ1-1; possible D gene TRBD1, 6 bases. The germline gives CDR1 MDHEN, CDR2 SYDVKM. This CDR3 contains 12 residues. V lost 5 bases and J lost 8, with 12 bases in between. This CDR3 is CASSQETGEAFF. CDR3 DNA: TGTGCCAGCAGTCAAGAAACAGGGGAAGCTTTCTTT.

The V and J genes are TRBV18 and TRBJ2-2; D is undetermined. This CDR3 spans 15 amino acids. With 3 bases removed from V and 0 bases from J, the gap between germline ends came to 8 bases. From germline, CDR1 is KGHSH and CDR2 LQKENI. The CDR3 coding sequence is TGTGCCAGCTCACCGGGCAGATCGAACACCGGGGAGCTGTTTTTT. It is translated as CASSPGRSNTGELFF.

In nucleotides, the CDR3 is TGTGCCAGCTCCGCGAGGGATGGAAACACCATATATTTT. Its protein is CASSARDGNTIYF. The V and J genes are TRBV18 and TRBJ1-3; unclear D gene. This CDR3 region has 13 residues. Trimming took off 6 bases at V and 3 bases at J, with 9 bases between the two ends. The germline gives CDR1 KGHSH, CDR2 LQKENI.

The J gene is TRBJ1-3, the V gene TRBV11-3; 8 bases align to TRBD1. CDR1 is SGHNT, CDR2 YENEEA, per germline. Losses at the gene ends were 5 bases for V and 8 bases for J; bases not matched to a gene: 17. This CDR3 has 17 amino acids. The CDR3 DNA follows: TGTGCCAGCAGCATACGTCCCCCAGGGGGCGATGGGTACACCATATATTTT. Translation gives CASSIRPPGGDGYTIYF.

V usage is TRBV2 and J usage is TRBJ2-2; 8 positions match TRBD2. Germline loops: CDR1 SNHLY, CDR2 FYNNEI. The CDR3 covers 17 residues. V was pared by 4 bases and J by 5 bases, with 12 bases of the junction left unmatched. The CDR3 region is CASSAYRGGPWTGELFF. The CDR3 DNA reads as TGTGCCAGCAGTGCTTACCGGGGGGGGCCGTGGACCGGGGAGCTGTTTTTT.

This chain links TRBV29-1 with TRBJ1-1; 9 bases align to TRBD1. V shed 7 bases, J shed 7 bases, and the junction held 16 bases outside the gene matches. This CDR3 spans 15 amino acids. The germline V gene has CDR1 SQVTM and CDR2 ANQGSEA. CDR3 coding DNA: TGCAGCGCGGATGACTTGGGACAGGGCGTAGGTGAAGCTTTCTTT. Its protein product is CSADDLGQGVGEAFF.

The chain carries TRBV5-1 and TRBJ2-7, with a tentative D call TRBD2 (5 bases). V gave up 0 bases and J gave up 0 bases, with 13 bases separating them. Germline CDR1 SGHRS, CDR2 YFSETQ. The CDR3 runs 16 residues. The CDR3 bases are TGCGCCAGCAGCTTGGAGGGTAGCGAGTTCTCCTACGAGCAGTACTTC. Its protein product is CASSLEGSEFSYEQYF.

The chain uses TRBV19 and TRBJ1-5; TRBD1 agrees at 7 bases. With 6 bases clipped from V and 3 bases from J, the junction kept 11 bases outside the gene matches. The germline CDR1 and CDR2 sequences are LNHDA and SQIVND (reference sequence). The CDR3 runs to 16 residues. CDR3 DNA sequence: TGTGCCAGTAGGTCACGGACAGGTGGAACCAATCAGCCCCAGCATTTT. Encoded protein: CASRSRTGGTNQPQHF.

The V call is TRBV11-2, the J call TRBJ2-2; D might be TRBD1 (6 bases). V dropped 5 bases and J dropped 4 bases, with 14 bases sitting between them. This CDR3 region has 15 residues. Germline values: CDR1 SGHAT, CDR2 FQNNGV. In DNA, the CDR3 is TGTGCCAGCAGCCTAGCAGGGGCGGGCACCGGGGAGCTGTTTTTT. Translation gives CASSLAGAGTGELFF.